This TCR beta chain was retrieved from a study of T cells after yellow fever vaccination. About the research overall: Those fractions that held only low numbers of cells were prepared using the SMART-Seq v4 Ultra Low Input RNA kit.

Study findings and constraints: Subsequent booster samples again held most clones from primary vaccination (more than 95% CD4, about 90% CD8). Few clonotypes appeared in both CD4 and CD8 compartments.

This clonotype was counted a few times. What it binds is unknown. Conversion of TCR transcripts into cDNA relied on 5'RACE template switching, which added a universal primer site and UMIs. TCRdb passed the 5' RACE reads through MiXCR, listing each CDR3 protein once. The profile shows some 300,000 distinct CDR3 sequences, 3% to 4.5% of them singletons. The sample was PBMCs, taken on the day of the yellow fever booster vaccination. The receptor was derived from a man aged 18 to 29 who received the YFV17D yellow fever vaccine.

The CDR3 region has the DNA TGTGCCAGCAGTTACTCGGGAGGGAGGGGCTCCTACGAGCAGTACTTC. Its translation is CASSYSGGRGSYEQYF. This chain joins TRBV6-5 and TRBJ2-7; 7 bases line up with TRBD2. This CDR3 comprises 16 residues. V lost 0 bases, J lost 0 bases, and 5 bases stayed unmatched. Germline lookup yields CDR1 MNHEY and CDR2 SVGAGI.